This entry lists 2 T cell receptor beta chains sequenced from one sample in a study of cytomegalovirus exposure and HLA in healthy donors. The PCR ran on 60 Vbeta and 13 Jbeta primers. Profiling relied on immunoSEQ multiplex PCR, and the TCRdb table lists in-frame clones only, not all of them. This table holds fewer than 200,000 clones, approximately 88% found once. The sequenced sample was PBMCs. The receptors shown here come from a woman aged 25 to 45 in good health and CMV-seronegative.

The genes are TRBV18 and TRBJ2-6, with D perhaps TRBD1 (5 bases). The germline gives CDR1 KGHSH, CDR2 LQKENI. This CDR3 has 18 residues. Trimming removed 0 bases at V and 2 bases at J, with 14 bases between. The CDR3 protein is CASSPPSGLGAGANVLTF. In DNA, the CDR3 is TGTGCCAGCTCACCACCATCAGGGCTTGGAGCTGGGGCCAACGTCCTGACTTTC.

The chain joins TRBV7-3 to TRBJ1-4; TRBD1 aligns across 11 bases. CDR1 is SGHTA and CDR2 is FQGTGA in the germline V gene. This CDR3 contains 18 residues. Trimming cost V 5 bases and J 0 bases; bases outside gene matches: 8. The chain's CDR3 is CASSVRTGGTTTNEKLFF. The CDR3 DNA follows: TGTGCCAGCAGCGTCAGGACAGGGGGCACCACAACTAATGAAAAACTGTTTTTT.